This T cell receptor (beta chain) was sequenced for a study of blood T cell repertoires in COVID-19. About the study: Researchers got acute and convalescent COVID-19 samples from the United States, Italy and Spain. PBMCs, B-cell-depleted T cells, or T cells provided the cDNA or gDNA that made up the material.

Source study methods: Estimates of nucleated cell counts were drawn from the amplification of reference gene primers. Here immunoSEQ multiplex PCR was the method, and the copy in TCRdb shows in-frame clones only, minus some. V and J calls and clone size are those listed in that table; D and trimming were worked out from the DNA. The data contain 130,000 or so clones, approximately 88% of them singletons. The CDR3 spans 16 residues. In germline, CDR1 is WNHNN, CDR2 SYGVQD (reference sequence). V lost 0 bases and J lost 0; bases outside the gene matches: 3. This TCR came from a woman older than 75 with acute or convalescent COVID-19. The sequenced material came from peripheral blood. The V and J genes are TRBV10-1 and TRBJ2-3; 7 nucleotides agree with TRBD1. CDR3 in amino acids: CASSESGTASTDTQYF. CDR3 DNA sequence: TGCGCCAGCAGTGAGTCGGGGACAGCTAGCACAGATACGCAGTATTTT.